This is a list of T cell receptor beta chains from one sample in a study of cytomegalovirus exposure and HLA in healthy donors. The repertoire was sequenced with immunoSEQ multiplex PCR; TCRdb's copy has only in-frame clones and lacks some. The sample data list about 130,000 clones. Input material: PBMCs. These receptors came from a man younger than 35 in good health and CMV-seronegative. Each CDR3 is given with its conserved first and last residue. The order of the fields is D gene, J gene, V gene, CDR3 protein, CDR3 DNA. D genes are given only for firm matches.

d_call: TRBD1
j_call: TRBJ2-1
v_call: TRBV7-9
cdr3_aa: CASSGNRGRESEQFF
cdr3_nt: TGTGCCAGCAGCGGAAACAGGGGGCGAGAGTCTGAGCAGTTCTTC

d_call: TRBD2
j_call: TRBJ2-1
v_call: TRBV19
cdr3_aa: CASSSRPGLEVNEQFF
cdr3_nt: TGTGCCAGTAGTAGCCGACCGGGACTAGAAGTCAATGAGCAGTTCTTC

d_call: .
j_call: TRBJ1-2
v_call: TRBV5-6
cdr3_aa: CASSFGEGTYGYTF
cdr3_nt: TGTGCCAGCAGTTTCGGTGAGGGTACCTATGGCTACACCTTC

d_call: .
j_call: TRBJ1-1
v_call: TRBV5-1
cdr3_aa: CASSQATVGLTEAFF
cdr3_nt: TGCGCCAGCAGCCAAGCGACGGTAGGATTAACTGAAGCTTTCTTT

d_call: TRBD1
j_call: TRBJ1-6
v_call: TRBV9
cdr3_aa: CASSVAGGSSYNSPLHF
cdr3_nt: TGTGCCAGCAGCGTAGCAGGGGGCAGCTCCTATAATTCACCCCTCCACTTT

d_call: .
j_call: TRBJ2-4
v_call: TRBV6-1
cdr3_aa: CASNEGGARNIQYF
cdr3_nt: TGTGCCAGCAACGAGGGGGGGGCCCGGAACATTCAGTACTTC

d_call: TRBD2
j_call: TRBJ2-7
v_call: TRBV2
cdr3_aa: CASSEVEAGESYEQYF
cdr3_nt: TGTGCCAGCAGTGAAGTGGAAGCGGGAGAATCCTACGAGCAGTACTTC

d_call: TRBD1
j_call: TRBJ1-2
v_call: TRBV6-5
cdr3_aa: CASSADRGYGYTF
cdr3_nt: TGTGCCAGCAGCGCGGACAGGGGGTATGGCTACACCTTC

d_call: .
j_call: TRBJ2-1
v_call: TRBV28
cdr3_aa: CASSSLSNEQFF
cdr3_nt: TGTGCCAGCAGTTCTCTAAGCAATGAGCAGTTCTTC

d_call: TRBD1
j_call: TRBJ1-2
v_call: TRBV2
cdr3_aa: CASSGGQGGYGYTF
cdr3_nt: TGTGCCAGCAGTGGCGGACAGGGCGGCTATGGCTACACCTTC

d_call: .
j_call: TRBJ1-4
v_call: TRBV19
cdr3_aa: CASVNREWEKLFF
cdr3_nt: TGTGCCAGCGTAAACAGGGAATGGGAAAAACTGTTTTTT